The rows below give T cell receptor beta chains drawn from one sample of a study of blood T cells in healthy people across ages. One entry per CDR3 protein results from TCRdb running MiXCR on the 5' RACE reads. Of 700,000 to 850,000 distinct CDR3 sequences detected, roughly 40% appear once; the ten largest clones hold roughly 13%. The sample comprised blood. The receptors stem from a young man in good health. The conserved cysteine and the conserved F or W are not part of the CDR3 here. A D gene is named only where the DNA matches it firmly.

j_gene	v_gene	len	d_gene	CDR3aa
TRBJ1-1	TRBV6-2/TRBV6-3	11	.	ASSGTSDTEAF
TRBJ2-5	TRBV5-4	15	TRBD2	ASSTDRDYVSQETQY
TRBJ1-1	TRBV7-7	11	.	ASSSRPGTEAF
TRBJ1-1	TRBV7-3	14	TRBD1	ASSPEGTASNTEAF
TRBJ2-1	TRBV12-3/TRBV12-4	14	.	ASSSEPGLHYNEQF
TRBJ1-3	TRBV6-5	11	.	ASRRVTGNTIY
TRBJ1-1	TRBV27	10	.	ASSLQNTEAF
TRBJ1-2	TRBV6-2/TRBV6-3	11	TRBD1	ASQTGNVEGYT
TRBJ1-6	TRBV21-1	13	.	ASSKEGRYNSPLH
TRBJ2-7	TRBV2	9	.	ASSFYDEQY
TRBJ1-4	TRBV5-1	13	.	ASSLDAERYEKLF
TRBJ2-3	TRBV5-1	16	.	ASSRLPTREASTDTQY
TRBJ2-7	TRBV9	14	.	ASSVGSTGSSYEQY
TRBJ1-4	TRBV7-2	12	.	ASSLLRGGEKLF
TRBJ2-2	TRBV2	12	.	ASRARFLTGELF
TRBJ2-1	TRBV4-3	14	TRBD1	ASSQEGGQGINEQF
TRBJ1-2	TRBV5-1	11	.	ASSNGRAYGYT
TRBJ2-5	TRBV7-9	13	.	ASSLSSRRVKTQY
TRBJ2-3	TRBV7-9	17	.	ASSPPRLDTYTRGDTQY
TRBJ1-1	TRBV12-3/TRBV12-4	13	.	ASNIGAGQNTEAF
TRBJ2-1	TRBV12-3/TRBV12-4	11	.	ASSCGFTNEQF
TRBJ1-4	TRBV7-9	12	.	ASSLGRDDEKLF
.	TRBV30	12	.	AWSVGNRHRTQY
TRBJ1-1	TRBV6-5	12	.	ASLGTTGNTEAF
TRBJ1-2	TRBV6-5	12	.	ASSSSRGLHGYT
TRBJ2-3	TRBV12-3/TRBV12-4	15	.	VSSPVIQAESTDTQY
TRBJ2-1	TRBV20-1	16	TRBD2	SARDRLAGGYYANEQF
TRBJ1-4	TRBV10-3	14	.	AISRGPTWANEKLF
TRBJ1-1	TRBV27	12	TRBD1	ASSRTGGYTEAF
TRBJ1-6	TRBV7-2	15	TRBD1	ASSNHPDRASNSPLH
TRBJ2-5	TRBV29-1	11	TRBD1	SAGRTGKNEQY
TRBJ1-4	TRBV2	10	.	ASSRIGEKLF
TRBJ2-3	TRBV12-3/TRBV12-4	11	.	ASLGGRPDTQY
TRBJ2-4	TRBV5-1	13	TRBD1	ASSAGTDRWNIQY
TRBJ2-7	TRBV3-1	13	TRBD2	ASSHSGLATHEQY
TRBJ2-1	TRBV10-3	11	TRBD1	AIRQDRGGEQF
TRBJ1-2	TRBV2	15	TRBD1	ASSVSDREGEADGYT
TRBJ2-2	TRBV29-1	9	.	SGRGTGELF
TRBJ2-3	TRBV14	14	.	ASSQDLARLTDTQY
TRBJ2-7	TRBV12-3/TRBV12-4	11	.	ASSLARPYEQY
TRBJ2-1	TRBV20-1	11	TRBD1	SAPGTVYNEQF
TRBJ2-1	TRBV5-1	12	.	ASSSEDFHNEQF
TRBJ2-5	TRBV20-1	10	.	SAGRYVETQY
TRBJ2-7	TRBV5-8	14	.	ASSSVFGETGDEQY
TRBJ1-4	TRBV2	11	TRBD1	ASREGAREKLF
TRBJ2-7	TRBV4-3	12	.	ASTQPRQFYEQY